The 3 T cell receptor beta chains reported below all come from one sample, sequenced in a study of blood T cell repertoires in COVID-19. TCRdb keeps only in-frame clones here, not all; method: immunoSEQ multiplex PCR. The table lists 95,000 to 110,000 clones, roughly 80% of them singletons. Sequencing used peripheral blood. The receptors originated from a human donor in a cohort sampled during active COVID-19.

The chain recombines TRBV5-1 with TRBJ2-4; 9 bases line up with TRBD1. This CDR3 has 16 amino acids. Germline-derived CDR1 and CDR2 are SGHRS and YFSETQ. With V trimmed by 4 bases and J by 0 bases, 5 bases remained unmatched. DNA of the CDR3: TGCGCCAGCAGCCCTGGACAGGGGCTAGCCAAAAACATTCAGTACTTC. The encoded protein is CASSPGQGLAKNIQYF. Variable domain in full (rest from reference TRBV5-1 and TRBJ2-4): KAGVTQTPRYLIKTRGQQVTLSCSPISGHRSVSWYQQTPGQGLQFLFEYFSETQRNKGNFPGRFSGRQFSNSRSEMNVSTLELGDSALYLCASSPGQGLAKNIQYFGAGTRLSVL.

The CDR3 here is CASPPREQIEKLFF. Here the CDR3 DNA reads TGTGCCAGCCCCCCCCGGGAGCAGATTGAAAAACTGTTTTTT. The chain is built from TRBV6-5 and TRBJ1-4; D not certain. This CDR3 contains 14 residues. Germline V gives CDR1 MNHEY, CDR2 SVGAGI. V lost 8 bases and J lost 7, with 17 bases in between.

The CDR3 coding sequence is TGTGCCAGCAGCTTAGTATGGCGGGTCACAGATACGCAGTATTTT. It is translated as CASSLVWRVTDTQYF. This chain connects TRBV7-2 to TRBJ2-3, with D possibly TRBD2 on 5 matching bases. This CDR3 has 15 amino acids. V lost 1 base, J lost 2 bases, and 10 bases lay in between. From germline, CDR1 is SGHTA and CDR2 FQGNSA.